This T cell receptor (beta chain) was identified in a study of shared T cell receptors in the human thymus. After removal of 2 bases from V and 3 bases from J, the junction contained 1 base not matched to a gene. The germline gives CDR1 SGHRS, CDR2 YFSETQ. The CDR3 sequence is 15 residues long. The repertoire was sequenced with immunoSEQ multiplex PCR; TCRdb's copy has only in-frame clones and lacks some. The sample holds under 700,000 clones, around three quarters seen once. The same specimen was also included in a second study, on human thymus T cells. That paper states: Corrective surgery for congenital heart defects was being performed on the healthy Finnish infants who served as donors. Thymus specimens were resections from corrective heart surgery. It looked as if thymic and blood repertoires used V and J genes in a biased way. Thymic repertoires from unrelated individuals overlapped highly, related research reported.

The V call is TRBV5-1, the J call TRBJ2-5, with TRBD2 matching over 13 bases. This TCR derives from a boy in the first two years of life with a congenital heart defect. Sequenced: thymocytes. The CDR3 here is CASSFGLAGEETQYF. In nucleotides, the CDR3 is TGCGCCAGCAGCTTCGGACTAGCGGGGGAAGAGACCCAGTACTTC. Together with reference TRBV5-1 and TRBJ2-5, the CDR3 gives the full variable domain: KAGVTQTPRYLIKTRGQQVTLSCSPISGHRSVSWYQQTPGQGLQFLFEYFSETQRNKGNFPGRFSGRQFSNSRSEMNVSTLELGDSALYLCASSFGLAGEETQYFGPGTRLLVL.